The clone carrying this T cell receptor (beta chain) was recorded a few times. What it binds is unknown. This entry comes from a study of Ad26.COV2.S vaccination and SARS-CoV-2 variants. The ends were cut back, 5 bases at V and 0 bases at J, with 11 bases in the middle. CDR1 and CDR2 from the germline V gene are SNHLY and FYNNEI. The CDR3 covers 15 residues. Only in-frame clones appear in the TCRdb table, and some are missing; sequencing was by immunoSEQ multiplex PCR. Among about 320,000 clones, about 82% were seen once, and the ten largest hold approximately 2%. Study-level results: Overall T cell responses may have been underestimated by the analyses of TCR breadth and depth.

Treatment: 19 received Ad26.COV2.S at low or high dose, single or two shots; 5 received placebo; per-sample allocation not given. Sample collection was performed on day 63 after the first vaccine or placebo injection. The TCR sequence derives from a person aged 18-65 years who received the Ad26.COV2.S COVID-19 vaccine or a placebo. The chain has TRBV2 and TRBJ2-1; D perhaps matches TRBD2 (6 bases). The sample was peripheral blood, taken in a trial of Ad26.COV2.S vaccine versus placebo. CDR3 region: CASSRSGDSYNEQFF. CDR3 nucleotides: TGTGCCAGCAGTAGGTCGGGGGACTCCTACAATGAGCAGTTCTTC.